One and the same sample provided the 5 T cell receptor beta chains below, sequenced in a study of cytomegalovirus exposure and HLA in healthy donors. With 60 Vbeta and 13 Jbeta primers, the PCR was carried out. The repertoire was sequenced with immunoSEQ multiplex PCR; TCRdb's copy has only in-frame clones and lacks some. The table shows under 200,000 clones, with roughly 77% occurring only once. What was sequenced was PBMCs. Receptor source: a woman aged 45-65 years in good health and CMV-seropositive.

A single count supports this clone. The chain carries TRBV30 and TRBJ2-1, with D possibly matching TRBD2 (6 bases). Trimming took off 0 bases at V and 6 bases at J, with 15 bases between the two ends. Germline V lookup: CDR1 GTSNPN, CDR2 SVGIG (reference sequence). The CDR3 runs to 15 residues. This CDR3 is CAWSVIGAGRNEQFF. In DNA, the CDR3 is TGTGCCTGGAGTGTAATAGGTGCGGGGCGCAATGAGCAGTTCTTC.

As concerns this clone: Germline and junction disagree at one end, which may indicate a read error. The CDR3 loop is CSSSLTGDEQFF. The CDR3 bases are TGTTCCAGCAGCTTAACAGGGGATGAGCAGTTCTTC. The chain recombines TRBV7-3 with TRBJ2-1, with TRBD1 matching 7 bases. The CDR3 is 12 amino acids. Germline loops: CDR1 SGHTA, CDR2 FQGTGA.

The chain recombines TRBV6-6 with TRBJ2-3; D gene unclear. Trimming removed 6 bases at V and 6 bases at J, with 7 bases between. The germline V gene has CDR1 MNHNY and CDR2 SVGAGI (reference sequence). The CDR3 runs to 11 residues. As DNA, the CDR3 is TGTGCCAGCAGCCCCGGGGATACGCAGTATTTT. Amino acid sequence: CASSPGDTQYF.

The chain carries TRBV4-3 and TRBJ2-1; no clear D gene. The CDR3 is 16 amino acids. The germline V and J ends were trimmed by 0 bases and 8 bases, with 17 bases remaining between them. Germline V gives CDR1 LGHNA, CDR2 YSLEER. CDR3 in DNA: TGCGCCAGCAGCCAAGATTTAACGGCTCAGGCGTATGAGCAGTTCTTC. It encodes CASSQDLTAQAYEQFF.

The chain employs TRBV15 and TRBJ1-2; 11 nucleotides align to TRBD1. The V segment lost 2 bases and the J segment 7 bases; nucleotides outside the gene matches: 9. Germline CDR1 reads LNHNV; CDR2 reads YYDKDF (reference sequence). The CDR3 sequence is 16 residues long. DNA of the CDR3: TGTGCCACCAGCAGAAAGGGACAGGGGGTTCTGATTGGCTACACCTTC. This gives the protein CATSRKGQGVLIGYTF. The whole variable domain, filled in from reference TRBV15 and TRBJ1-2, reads DAMVIQNPRYQVTQFGKPVTLSCSQTLNHNVMYWYQQKSSQAPKLLFHYYDKDFNNEADTPDNFQSRRPNTSFCFLDIRSPGLGDTAMYLCATSRKGQGVLIGYTFGSGTRLTVV.